This TCR beta chain was obtained from a study of blood T cells in healthy people across ages. Details on this clonotype: Its target is not known.

Germline V gives CDR1 SGHTA, CDR2 FQGNSA. The CDR3 has 14 amino acids. V was clipped by 5 bases and J by 2 bases; unmatched bases: 3. Findings and caveats of the study: Significant beta diversity loss was already apparent by age approximately 37, declining roughly linearly.

Ranging in age from about 6 to 95, the donors were healthy Caucasian individuals from Russia. Together with a sample-barcoded 5' primer, a J-beta primer mix was included in a second PCR lasting about 7 to 11 cycles. Template switching added a 12-random-nucleotide identifier to every cDNA molecule. TCRdb fed the 5' RACE reads into MiXCR, producing one record per CDR3 protein. The table lists 710,000 or so distinct CDR3 sequences, 22% of them singletons. The receptor's source is a man in his 70s in good health. This chain uses TRBV7-2 with TRBJ2-3; TRBD2 aligns across 8 bases. The sample taken for sequencing was blood. Written as DNA, the CDR3 is TGTGCCAGCAGCGAGCGGGGGTTCACAGATACGCAGTATTTT. This translates into CASSERGFTDTQYF.